This TCR beta chain was obtained from a study of T cell responses to AZD1222 COVID-19 vaccine (dated by TCRdb to the early 2020s). As for the study more broadly: TCR sequencing covered 230 to 250 trial participants: some 210 given two doses of AZD1222 and 26 given two doses of MenACWY control vaccine. Trial participants were enrolled by age into subgroups of 18-55, 56-69 and 70-plus years, and about 150, 27 and 61 TCR-sequenced participants, respectively, were included in these subgroups.

The CDR3 numbers 17 residues from cysteine through phenylalanine. Of the read, only the CDR3 DNA is kept; its 51 bases are in frame from base 1. Between the V and J ends, shortened by 2 bases and 5 bases respectively, the junction contains 21 bases. The germline V gene encodes CDR1 SGHTA and CDR2 FQGNSA. A remark on this clone: No cognate antigen has been identified for it. Base qualities are not provided; no much larger clone lies one nucleotide away.

The time point tag for this specimen amounts to: about 28 days (+/-7) after the second vaccine dose. The treatment or condition label corresponds to: meningococcal conjugate vaccine given as trial control. Samples from vaccinated people were obtained from the UK trials COV001 and COV002, which included a single-blind randomized controlled phase 2/3 trial of AZD1222 (ChAdOx1 nCoV-19) in healthy adults. For TCRbeta chain sequencing, PBMC samples from trial participants were taken at day 0 and at day 28 after the second dose. Results the study describes overall, beyond this receptor: Conclusions about previously exposed vaccinees are limited because only five to seven AZD1222 recipients were SARS-CoV-2 seropositive at baseline. In the small 56-69-year group, the increase in depth fell short of significance, most likely because of low power. Participants were mostly white British and included more females than males, and it was suggested by the authors that clonal diversity may have been underestimated. Spike-specific TCR breadth and depth rose significantly after two AZD1222 doses compared with day 0 and with MenACWY recipients. The vaccine-associated CD4 TCRs covered the entire spike protein, and the dominant responses fell in regions 160-218 and 743-854. Because no day 14 peak-response samples were available, repertoires were characterized only after the peak T cell response. Nearly half of unique spike-specific TCRs reportedly recognized epitopes outside regions mutated in the B.1.351 and B.1.1.7 variants.

The CDR3 regions of human TCRbeta chains were analyzed by immunosequencing. Regarding the original processing steps: TCRs in the repertoires were compared against a reference library of SARS-CoV-2-specific TCRs that had been generated with the MIRA antigen-specificity platform. Breadth was defined as the fraction of unique TCRs that were SARS-CoV-2-associated. Depth was defined as the fraction of total T cells that were SARS-CoV-2-associated. Using the MIRA data, each spike-specific TCR was mapped to the spike region that the TCR reacts to and placed in a CD4 or CD8 class. Log10-transformed breadth and depth values were compared by one-way ANOVA with Sidak's multiple comparisons tests. TCRdb provides this immuneACCESS table in a form limited to in-frame rearrangements. Some clones are lacking; in checked studies, under half of them reflect an unresolved V gene, and why the rest are absent is not known. D and trimming come from the DNA, and the V and J calls and clone size come from that table. This sample gives around 140,000 clones in total; approximately 85% of them show up just once. 7.9% of the sample is in the top ten clones.

The V and J segments used are TRBV7-2 and TRBJ1-2, with an unclear D gene assignment. This material consisted of peripheral blood, taken 28 days after the second dose of the MenACWY control vaccine. This TCR came from an adult who received the MenACWY meningococcal vaccine as a control. The encoded CDR3 is CASSLPSRQGPRYGYTF. At the DNA level, the sequence is TGTGCCAGCAGCTTACCCTCTAGGCAAGGGCCTAGATATGGCTACACCTTC.